This entry lists 22 T cell receptor beta chains sequenced from one sample in a study of breast tumors, draining lymph nodes, adjacent tissues. TCRdb analysed the multiplex PCR reads with MiXCR anew, one entry per CDR3 protein. The profile covers around 25,000 distinct CDR3 sequences, with about 24% appearing a single time and less than 15% taken by the ten largest. The sample taken for sequencing was breast tumor tissue. The receptors come from a female donor with breast cancer. Some clones in this sample may be carry-over from other donors' samples.

This clonotype was picked up many times. This chain joins TRBV4-1 and TRBJ2-7; possibly TRBD2 for D (5 bases). This CDR3 spans 16 amino acids. Trimming removed 3 bases from V and 1 base from J, with 16 bases in between. Per the germline V gene, CDR1 is MGHRA and CDR2 is YSYEKL. DNA for the CDR3: TGCGCCAGCAGCCAGCCCCATAGGGAGCGTTCCTACGAGCAGTACTTC. The encoded protein is CASSQPHRERSYEQYF.

At least ten counts were recorded for this clonotype. The chain combines TRBV20-1 with TRBJ2-7, with TRBD2 matching 9 bases. The CDR3 extends over 13 amino acids. With 2 bases clipped from V and 4 bases from J, the junction kept 3 bases outside the gene matches. In germline, CDR1 is DFQATT, CDR2 SNEGSKA (reference sequence). The CDR3 loop reads CSARNSGSYEQYF. The DNA of the CDR3 is TGCAGTGCTAGAAATAGCGGGAGTTACGAGCAGTACTTC.

There are many counts of this clonotype. V and J are TRBV4-1 and TRBJ2-5; 8 nucleotides align to TRBD2. The J segment lost 4 bases and the V segment lost 0 bases, leaving 4 bases of the junction unmatched. Looked up from germline, CDR1 is MGHRA and CDR2 is YSYEKL. The CDR3 has 15 amino acids. The CDR3 is CASSQDISGRETQYF. The CDR3 bases are TGCGCCAGCAGCCAAGACATAAGCGGGAGAGAGACCCAGTACTTC.

In its sample, this clonotype was seen many times. The chain uses TRBV10-3 and TRBJ2-3; 8 bases align to TRBD2. In germline, CDR1 is ENHRY, CDR2 SYGVKD. The CDR3 covers 18 residues. After removal of 2 bases from V and 4 bases from J, the junction contained 14 bases not matched to a gene. The CDR3 region is CAISEGFLAGGRADTQYF. DNA for the CDR3: TGTGCCATCAGTGAGGGTTTCTTGGCGGGAGGAAGGGCAGATACGCAGTATTTT.

This clonotype was recorded at least ten times. V gene TRBV6-1 combines with J gene TRBJ1-4; 7 nucleotides agree with TRBD1. Per germline, CDR1 MNHNS and CDR2 SASEGT. This CDR3 has 15 residues. Trimming took 6 bases from V and 2 from J; bases not matched to a gene: 6. CDR3 nucleotides: TGTGCCAGCAGGCGACAGGGTGCGACTAATGAAAAACTGTTTTTT. This encodes CASRRQGATNEKLFF.

This clonotype was recorded at least ten times. J is TRBJ1-3 and V is TRBV7-3, with D tentatively TRBD1 (5 bases). V gave up 6 bases and J gave up 4 bases, with 16 bases separating them. This CDR3 is 15 amino acids long. Germline CDR1 and CDR2: SGHTA and FQGTGA. The CDR3 DNA follows: TGTGCCAGCAGTATGCAGGGAGGGGAGGGAAACACCATATATTTT. Translated: CASSMQGGEGNTIYF.

This clonotype showed up many times. The rearrangement links TRBV11-2 to TRBJ1-3; D is uncertain. The V end was cut by 2 bases, the J end by 0 bases, with 20 bases between. Germline assignment: CDR1 SGHAT and CDR2 FQNNGV. This CDR3 comprises 19 residues. In DNA form, the CDR3 reads TGTGCCAGCAGCTTAAGTCCCCTTTCCCCGGCAGTCTCTGGAAACACCATATATTTT. Translating it yields CASSLSPLSPAVSGNTIYF.

This clonotype has at least ten counts. The chain is built from TRBV24-1 and TRBJ1-5, with 7 bases matching TRBD1. CDR1 and CDR2 from the germline V gene are KGHDR and SFDVKD. The CDR3 sequence is 15 residues long. Unmatched junction bases numbered 3, after V lost 4 bases and J lost 1 base. The CDR3 bases are TGTGCCACCAGTGACCAGGGGGGAAGCAATCAGCCCCAGCATTTT. It yields the protein CATSDQGGSNQPQHF.

This clonotype came up a few times. This rearrangement joins TRBV19 to TRBJ1-1; TRBD1 matches at 8 bases. Germline loops: CDR1 LNHDA, CDR2 SQIVND (reference sequence). With 6 bases clipped from V and 5 bases from J, the junction kept 11 bases outside the gene matches. The CDR3 consists of 15 residues. The CDR3 is CASRDRGVIETEAFF. The CDR3 nucleotides are TGTGCCAGTAGAGACAGGGGCGTTATCGAGACTGAAGCTTTCTTT.

This clonotype was recorded at least ten times. The genes are TRBV30 and TRBJ2-3; TRBD1 might be the D (5 bases). Germline values: CDR1 GTSNPN, CDR2 SVGIG (reference sequence). The CDR3 has 14 amino acids. Trimming cost V 0 bases and J 2 bases, with 9 bases left between them. The CDR3 sequence: CAWSVDSLTDTQYF. In DNA form, the CDR3 reads TGTGCCTGGAGTGTAGACAGCCTCACAGATACGCAGTATTTT.

This clonotype was counted a few times. A much larger clonotype is one base distant, so this may be a read error. V and J are TRBV13 and TRBJ2-2, with a tentative D call TRBD2 (5 bases). CDR1 is PRHDT and CDR2 is FYEKMQ in the germline V gene (reference sequence). The CDR3 length is 13 residues. The CDR3 loop reads CVSSRIGVGELFF. The CDR3 bases are TGTGTCAGCAGCCGCATCGGGGTAGGGGAGCTGTTTTTT.

This clonotype was detected many times. The rearrangement links TRBV12-5 to TRBJ1-2; D is unclear. Trimming pared 6 bases from V and 0 bases from J, leaving 5 bases between. Germline V gene sequence: CDR1 LGHNT, CDR2 FRNRAP. The length of the CDR3 is 12 residues. The chain's CDR3 is CASGASNYGYTF. In DNA, the CDR3 is TGTGCTAGTGGGGCCTCTAACTATGGCTACACCTTC. The full variable domain, with the rest looked up from reference TRBV12-5 and TRBJ1-2, is DARVTQTPRHKVTEMGQEVTMRCQPILGHNTVFWYRQTMMQGLELLAYFRNRAPLDDSGMPKDRFSAEMPDATLATLKIQPSEPRDSAVYFCASGASNYGYTFGSGTRLTVV.

This sequence joins TRBV4-2 and TRBJ1-1, with 10 bases matching TRBD1. The CDR3 has 16 residues. The V and J ends lost 0 bases and 1 base, in that order; junction bases with no gene match: 2. CDR1 is LGHNA, CDR2 YNFKEQ, per germline. The CDR3 protein is CASSQDGDRGNTEAFF. The CDR3 region has the DNA TGTGCCAGCAGCCAAGACGGGGACAGGGGGAACACTGAAGCTTTCTTT.

The genes are TRBV6-1 and TRBJ1-1; TRBD1 matches at 12 bases. The CDR3 extends over 17 amino acids. After removal of 2 bases from V and 5 bases from J, the junction contained 9 bases not matched to a gene. The germline gives CDR1 MNHNS, CDR2 SASEGT. CDR3 DNA sequence: TGTGCCAGCAGTGAACCGGGACAGGGGGCTTGGGGGACTGAAGCTTTCTTT. As protein: CASSEPGQGAWGTEAFF.

This clonotype was detected ten times or more. This sequence joins TRBV7-3 and TRBJ2-2; tentative D call: TRBD1 (5 bases). Per the germline V gene, CDR1 is SGHTA and CDR2 is FQGTGA. V was clipped by 2 bases and J by 5 bases, with 15 bases between them. The CDR3 sequence is 16 residues long. Written as DNA, the CDR3 is TGTGCCAGCAGCTTACCTTCTCAGGGATTTACCGGGGAGCTGTTTTTT. Translation: CASSLPSQGFTGELFF.

This clonotype came up many times. The J gene is TRBJ1-5, the V gene TRBV4-1, with D hard to call. The V gene lost 1 base and the J gene lost 0 bases, with 4 bases spanning the gap. This CDR3 is built from 14 residues. Germline assignment: CDR1 MGHRA and CDR2 YSYEKL. CDR3 DNA sequence: TGCGCCAGCAGCCAAGCTTCTAGCAATCAGCCCCAGCATTTT. Protein product: CASSQASSNQPQHF.

This clonotype occurred a few times. The gene calls are TRBV27 and TRBJ2-5; the D is unclear. Germline CDR1 and CDR2: MNHEY and SMNVEV (reference sequence). This CDR3 has 13 amino acids. V was clipped by 5 bases and J by 5 bases, with 12 bases between them. The CDR3 bases are TGTGCCAGCAGTCAGGACGGAGCCGAGACCCAGTACTTC. It is translated as CASSQDGAETQYF.

Note on this clonotype: Sequence at one end of the junction differs from germline and may be a read error. The rearrangement uses TRBV9 and TRBJ2-7, with D tentatively TRBD2 (6 bases). Germline CDR1 SGDLS, CDR2 YYNGEE. This CDR3 spans 13 amino acids. CDR3 sequence reads: CVSSGQTGYEQYF. CDR3 DNA sequence: TGTGTCAGCAGCGGGCAGACTGGCTACGAGCAGTACTTT.

This clonotype was seen at least ten times. V gene TRBV12-3 or TRBV12-4 combines with J gene TRBJ1-2, with D tentatively TRBD1 (5 bases). The germline V and J ends were trimmed by 6 bases and 6 bases, with 14 bases remaining between them. The CDR3 has 13 residues. CDR3 coding DNA: TGTGCCAGCAGGAACCGGGGGAAGGATGGCTACACCTTC. It codes for CASRNRGKDGYTF.

A remark on this clonotype: Since the CDR3 does not end with the conserved phenylalanine or tryptophan, this likely comes from a read error. The chain couples TRBV20-1 to TRBJ2-7; D remains ambiguous. The length of the CDR3 is 11 residues. CDR1 is DFQATT and CDR2 is SNEGSKA in the germline V gene (reference sequence). V was shortened by 3 bases and J by 8 bases, with 11 bases between the two germline ends. In DNA, the CDR3 is TGCAGTGCTAGCGGCATTTTGAAGCAGTACCTC. This sequence encodes CSASGILKQYL.

This clonotype has ten or more counts. This rearrangement joins TRBV19 to TRBJ2-5, with D perhaps assigned TRBD1 or TRBD2 (5 bases each). In germline, CDR1 is LNHDA, CDR2 SQIVND (reference sequence). CDR3 size: 16 residues. Trimming took 5 bases from V and 1 from J, leaving 17 bases between them. CDR3 sequence: CASSAKRGPPQETQYF. The CDR3 bases are TGTGCCAGTAGTGCCAAGAGGGGACCACCCCAAGAGACCCAGTACTTC.

This clonotype was seen many times. The rearrangement uses TRBV12-3 or TRBV12-4 and TRBJ2-1; D gene ambiguous. Trimming left V 2 bases short and J 6 bases short, with 5 bases between. This CDR3 spans 12 amino acids. The CDR3 sequence is CASSLYANEQFF. The CDR3 DNA sequence: TGTGCCAGCAGTTTATACGCCAATGAGCAGTTCTTC.